This is a list of T cell receptor beta chains from one sample in a study of blood T cell repertoires in COVID-19. This table comes from immunoSEQ multiplex PCR, and its TCRdb copy is limited to in-frame clones, with some not included. The table shows around 700,000 clones, with approximately 90% occurring only once. Sequencing was carried out using peripheral blood. The source of these receptors is a woman younger than 35 with acute or convalescent COVID-19. Both conserved end residues are part of each CDR3. Fields, in order: J gene, clone size, V gene, D gene, CDR3 protein, CDR3 DNA. D genes are given only for firm matches. The listing skips clone size in some rows; elsewhere it reads once, few, many or a size class.

TRBJ2-3,once,TRBV9,.,CASSVEPASTDTQYF,TGTGCCAGCAGCGTAGAGCCAGCGAGCACAGATACGCAGTATTTT
TRBJ1-1,.,TRBV6-5,TRBD1,CASSYNRGWGTEAFF,TGTGCCAGCAGCTACAACAGGGGATGGGGCACTGAAGCTTTCTTT
TRBJ1-2,.,TRBV11-1,.,CASSPRDSWTHGYTF,TGTGCCAGCAGCCCACGGGACTCTTGGACTCATGGCTACACCTTC
TRBJ2-3,.,TRBV2,.,CASSPGGFSTDTQYF,TGTGCCAGCAGCCCTGGGGGGTTCAGCACAGATACGCAGTATTTT
TRBJ2-2,.,TRBV29-1,.,CSATGAPPTGELFF,TGCAGCGCAACTGGGGCTCCCCCCACCGGGGAGCTGTTTTTT
TRBJ1-2,.,TRBV5-1,TRBD1,CASSLGDSSPAYGYTF,TGCGCCAGCAGCTTGGGGGACAGTTCGCCTGCCTATGGCTACACCTTC
TRBJ2-2,once,TRBV2,.,CASNRRGPNTGELFF,TGTGCCAGCAATAGGCGGGGGCCGAACACCGGGGAGCTGTTTTTT
TRBJ1-2,.,TRBV24-1,.,CATSDYRFGYTF,TGTGCCACCAGTGATTATCGGTTTGGCTACACCTTC
TRBJ1-2,.,TRBV12-3/TRBV12-4,.,CASAVGYGYTF,TGTGCCAGCGCGGTCGGCTATGGCTACACCTTC
TRBJ1-3,.,TRBV29-1,.,CSAIDRSSGNTIYF,TGCAGCGCTATAGACAGGAGCTCTGGAAACACCATATATTTT
TRBJ1-2,.,TRBV5-6,.,CASSWRQGGGYTF,TGTGCCAGCAGCTGGCGCCAGGGTGGGGGCTACACCTTC
TRBJ2-1,.,TRBV6-4,TRBD2,CASSDVSGESEQFF,TGTGCCAGCAGTGACGTTAGCGGGGAATCTGAGCAGTTCTTC
TRBJ1-4,.,TRBV28,.,CASSPTREPGVNEKLFF,TGTGCCAGCAGCCCGACCCGTGAGCCAGGGGTAAATGAAAAACTGTTTTTT
TRBJ1-1,.,TRBV7-8,.,CASSLTRDTEAFF,TGTGCCAGCAGCTTAACGCGGGACACTGAAGCTTTCTTT
TRBJ2-2,.,TRBV3-1/TRBV3-2,.,CASSQGGGELFF,TGTGCCAGCAGCCAAGGAGGGGGGGAGCTGTTTTTT
TRBJ2-7,.,TRBV21-1,.,CASSKMRTGVTYEQYF,TGTGCCAGCAGCAAAATGCGGACAGGGGTGACCTACGAGCAGTACTTC
TRBJ2-7,.,TRBV13,TRBD2,CASSSRTSGGAPSYEQYF,TGTGCCAGCAGCTCCAGGACTAGCGGGGGGGCCCCCTCGTACGAGCAGTACTTC
TRBJ2-1,.,TRBV11-2,TRBD2,CASSLELAGNYNEQFF,TGTGCCAGCAGCTTAGAATTAGCGGGGAACTACAATGAGCAGTTCTTC
TRBJ2-1,.,TRBV27,.,CASSPIEGVMGNEQFF,TGTGCCAGCAGTCCGATAGAGGGGGTTATGGGCAATGAGCAGTTCTTC
TRBJ2-3,once,TRBV29-1,.,CSSELGTDTQYF,TGCAGCTCTGAACTCGGCACAGATACGCAGTATTTT
TRBJ2-3,.,TRBV11-1,TRBD2,CASSFSGGTMTDTQYF,TGTGCCAGCAGCTTTTCGGGGGGGACGATGACAGATACGCAGTATTTT
TRBJ2-5,.,TRBV29-1,TRBD2,CSVAGGLAGAGYQETQYF,TGCAGCGTTGCTGGGGGACTAGCGGGGGCGGGTTACCAAGAGACCCAGTACTTC